This T cell receptor (beta chain) was profiled in a study of radiotherapy plus CTLA-4 blockade in lung cancer. Background on the study: Patients showed objective responses in approximately 17% of cases and disease control in more than 25%. Findings and caveats of the study: Per reports, early blood T cell clone dynamics, plus interferon-beta, forecast response most strongly.

Concerning this clone itself: Its cognate antigen is unknown.

CDR3 length: 13 amino acids. Germline-derived CDR1 and CDR2 are MNHNS and SASEGT. The V gene lost 5 bases and the J gene lost 6 bases, with 14 bases spanning the gap. Focal radiation with ipilimumab CTLA-4 blockade was given to patients with chemo-refractory metastatic non-small-cell lung cancer. TCRdb's copy holds only in-frame clones and misses some; the assay was immunoSEQ multiplex PCR. The sample carries tens of thousands of clones, approximately 86% recorded once. The TCR was taken from a human donor with non-small cell lung cancer who had stable disease on radiotherapy plus ipilimumab. The gene calls are TRBV6-1 and TRBJ2-7, with D perhaps matching TRBD1 (5 bases). Material: peripheral blood, obtained from a patient treated with radiotherapy plus ipilimumab. The CDR3 here is CASSLTAPSEQYF. The CDR3 DNA reads as TGTGCCAGCAGTCTGACAGCTCCTTCCGAGCAGTACTTC.